The rows below give T cell receptor beta chains drawn from one sample of a study of T cell changes during pregnancy in multiple sclerosis. This table comes from immunoSEQ multiplex PCR, and its TCRdb copy is limited to in-frame clones, with some not included. Here the sample spans tens of thousands of clones, approximately 90% being singletons. Material: peripheral blood, obtained in the third trimester of pregnancy. The receptors shown here come from a female donor with multiple sclerosis, enrolled in a pregnancy study. Each CDR3 is given with its conserved first and last residue. D genes are given only for firm matches. Part of the rows lack a size; the others show once, few, many or a class for expanded clones.

once	TRBV7-8	18	-	TRBJ2-2	TGTGCCAGCAGCTCAGGGGGTTACAGGGACTCGAACACCGGGGAGCTGTTTTTT	CASSSGGYRDSNTGELFF
-	TRBV5-1	14	-	TRBJ1-6	TGCGCCAGCAGCACAGGCGTGAATAATTCACCCCTCCACTTT	CASSTGVNNSPLHF
-	TRBV9	13	-	TRBJ2-3	TGTGCCAGCAGCCCAGCCCCCAGGGATACGCAGTATTTT	CASSPAPRDTQYF
once	TRBV11-3	14	-	TRBJ2-2	TGTGCCAGCAGCCTGGGCCTCGACCCGGGGGAGCTGTTTTTT	CASSLGLDPGELFF
-	TRBV2	14	-	TRBJ2-2	TGTGCCAGCATTTGGCTTTCGAACACCGGGGAGCTGTTTTTT	CASIWLSNTGELFF
-	TRBV6-5	15	TRBD2	TRBJ2-2	TGTGCCAGCAGCTTTGGACTAGCGGGGGGAGAGGAGCTGTTTTTT	CASSFGLAGGEELFF
-	TRBV5-1	14	TRBD1	TRBJ1-2	TGCGCCAGCAGCCCGGACAGGGGTGACTATGGCTACACCTTC	CASSPDRGDYGYTF
-	TRBV10-3	16	TRBD2	TRBJ2-1	TGTGCCATCAGTGGAATGGGGACTAGCGGCTACAATGAGCAGTTCTTC	CAISGMGTSGYNEQFF
-	TRBV5-1	13	TRBD1	TRBJ1-1	TGCGCCAGCGGAGGGGGCAGGAACACTGAAGCTTTCTTT	CASGGGRNTEAFF
-	TRBV2	14	TRBD1	TRBJ1-6	TGTGCCAGCAGTGGGACAGGGGATCATTCACCCCTCCACTTT	CASSGTGDHSPLHF
-	TRBV4-1	15	-	TRBJ2-3	TGCGCCAGCAGCCAAGACAGGGGTTCGGCAGATACGCAGTATTTT	CASSQDRGSADTQYF
-	TRBV5-3	15	TRBD1	TRBJ1-2	TGTGCCAGAAGCTTGGGACAGGGGGCAGACTATGGCTACACCTTC	CARSLGQGADYGYTF
-	TRBV7-3	12	-	TRBJ2-2	TGTGCCAGCAGCTTACTCCCCGGGGAGCTGTTTTTT	CASSLLPGELFF
-	TRBV7-2	15	TRBD2	TRBJ2-7	TGTGCCAGCAGCTTAAAGGCGGGGGGAAACTACGAGCAGTACTTC	CASSLKAGGNYEQYF
-	TRBV2	13	-	TRBJ1-1	TGTGCCAGCGGACCACAGGGTTGGACTGAAGCTTTCTTT	CASGPQGWTEAFF
-	TRBV18	13	-	TRBJ2-2	TGTGCCAGCTCACCACGTAGTTCCGGGGAGCTGTTTTTT	CASSPRSSGELFF
-	TRBV7-2	13	TRBD2	TRBJ2-1	TGTGCCAGCAGCTTAGTGGGTAGCGGGGGAGTATTCTTC	CASSLVGSGGVFF
-	TRBV5-1	14	TRBD1	TRBJ1-2	TGCGCCAGCAGCTTGGGGGGGGACAGCCATGGCTACACCTTC	CASSLGGDSHGYTF
-	TRBV6-1	14	TRBD1	TRBJ2-4	TGTGCCAGCGGCCGGCCCCTGACAGGGAACATTCAGTACTTC	CASGRPLTGNIQYF
-	TRBV5-1	16	-	TRBJ1-4	TGCGCCAGCAGCTTGGAGGGCCGTGGGGGAGGGGCGAAACTGTTTTTT	CASSLEGRGGGAKLFF
-	TRBV11-2	14	TRBD2	TRBJ2-1	TGTGCCAGCAGCCGACTAGCGGGATACAATGAGCAGTTCTTC	CASSRLAGYNEQFF
-	TRBV19	14	-	TRBJ1-1	TGTGCCATTTCGACAGGCAAGTCGGGCACTGAAGCTTTCTTT	CAISTGKSGTEAFF
-	TRBV6-6	13	TRBD1	TRBJ1-1	TGTGCCAGCACTTGGACAGGGCGGACTGAAGCTTTCTTT	CASTWTGRTEAFF
-	TRBV9	14	TRBD1	TRBJ1-2	TGTGCCAGCAGCCCGACAGGGGCTAACTATGGCTACACCTTC	CASSPTGANYGYTF
-	TRBV14	16	-	TRBJ1-2	TGTGCCAGCAGCCAAGGGCAAAGGGGCAGGGGTGGAGGCTACACCTTC	CASSQGQRGRGGGYTF
once	TRBV27	15	-	TRBJ1-2	TGTGCCAGCAGAACTAATCAAGACAGACCCTATGGCTACACCTTC	CASRTNQDRPYGYTF
-	TRBV29-1	12	-	TRBJ1-1	TGCAGCGTTGACGAATCCGGGGTTGAAGCTTTCTTT	CSVDESGVEAFF
-	TRBV11-3	15	-	TRBJ2-3	TGTGCCAGCAGCTTAGGACTAAGGCCCTCAGATACGCAGTATTTT	CASSLGLRPSDTQYF
-	TRBV30	17	-	TRBJ1-1	TGTGCCTGGAGTGGAGGCAGGGGCTATGTATGGAACACTGAAGCTTTCTTT	CAWSGGRGYVWNTEAFF
-	TRBV2	15	-	TRBJ2-3	TGTGCCAGCCGAATTTACAGGAATGCTCCGGATACGCAGTATTTT	CASRIYRNAPDTQYF
-	TRBV30	13	TRBD1	TRBJ1-2	TGTGCCTGGAGAGAGCAGGGGGCTGGGGGCTACACCTTC	CAWREQGAGGYTF
-	TRBV7-2	15	-	TRBJ1-2	TGTGCCAGCAGCTTATTGGGGACACTGGGTTTTGGCTACACCTTC	CASSLLGTLGFGYTF
-	TRBV5-1	18	-	TRBJ2-1	TGCGCCAGCAGCTTGGAGGGGGTTAGGGGACCACACGATAGTGAGCAGTTCTTC	CASSLEGVRGPHDSEQFF
-	TRBV7-2	14	-	TRBJ1-5	TGTGCCAGCAGCTTCGACAGGTTGTGGCAGCCCCAGCATTTT	CASSFDRLWQPQHF
-	TRBV6-5	15	-	TRBJ1-1	TGTGCCAGCCGTACTATCCGGGACTCCCCCACTGAAGCTTTCTTT	CASRTIRDSPTEAFF
once	TRBV6-5	15	-	TRBJ1-6	TGTGCCAGCAGTTCTAGAAGCTCCTATAATTCACCCCTCCACTTT	CASSSRSSYNSPLHF
-	TRBV5-4	15	TRBD1	TRBJ2-3	TGTGCCAGCAGCCAAAACAGGGGGAGAACAGATACGCAGTATTTT	CASSQNRGRTDTQYF
once	TRBV19	14	-	TRBJ2-6	TGTGCCAGTAATCGGGAGCGTGGGGCCAACGTCCTGACTTTC	CASNRERGANVLTF
-	TRBV29-1	13	TRBD1	TRBJ1-6	TGCAGCGTTGGGACAGGGGTAGGTTCACCCCTCCACTTT	CSVGTGVGSPLHF
-	TRBV28	15	TRBD1	TRBJ1-6	TGTGCCAGCAGCACGTACAGGGGAGTTAATTCACCCCTCCACTTT	CASSTYRGVNSPLHF
-	TRBV28	18	-	TRBJ1-2	TGTGCCAGCAGTTTACCTCAGAACCCTTACAGGGTCCACTATGGCTACACCTTC	CASSLPQNPYRVHYGYTF
-	TRBV19	17	-	TRBJ2-2	TGTGCCAGTAGTATAGATCTCGAGGGTCCTCCACCCGGGGAGCTGTTTTTT	CASSIDLEGPPPGELFF